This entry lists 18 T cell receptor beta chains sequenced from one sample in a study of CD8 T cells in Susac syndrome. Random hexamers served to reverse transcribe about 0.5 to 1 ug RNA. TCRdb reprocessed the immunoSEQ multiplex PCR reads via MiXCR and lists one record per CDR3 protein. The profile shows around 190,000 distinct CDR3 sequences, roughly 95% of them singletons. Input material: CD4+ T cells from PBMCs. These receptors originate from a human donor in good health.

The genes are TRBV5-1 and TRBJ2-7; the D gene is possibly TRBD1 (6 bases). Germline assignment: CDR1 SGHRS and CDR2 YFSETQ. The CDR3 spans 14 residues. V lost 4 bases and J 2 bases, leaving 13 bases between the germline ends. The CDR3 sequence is CASSTGTSAYEQYV. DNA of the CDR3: TGCGCCAGCAGCACCGGGACATCAGCCTACGAGCAGTACGTC.

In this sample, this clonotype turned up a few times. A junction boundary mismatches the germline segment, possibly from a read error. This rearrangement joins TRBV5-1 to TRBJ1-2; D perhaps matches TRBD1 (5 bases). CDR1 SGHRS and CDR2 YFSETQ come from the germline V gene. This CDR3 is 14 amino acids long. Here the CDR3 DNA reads TGTGCCAGCAGTTTAGGGCAGGGAGGCTATGGCTACACCTTC. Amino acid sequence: CASSLGQGGYGYTF.

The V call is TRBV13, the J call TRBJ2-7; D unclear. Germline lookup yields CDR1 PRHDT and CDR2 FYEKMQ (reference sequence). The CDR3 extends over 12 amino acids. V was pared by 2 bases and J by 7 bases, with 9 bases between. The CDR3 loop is CASSLIPGEQYF. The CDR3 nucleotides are TGTGCCAGCAGCTTAATACCTGGGGAGCAGTACTTC. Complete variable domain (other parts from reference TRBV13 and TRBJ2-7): AAGVIQSPRHLIKEKRETATLKCYPIPRHDTVYWYQQGPGQDPQFLISFYEKMQSDKGSIPDRFSAQQFSDYHSELNMSSLELGDSALYFCASSLIPGEQYFGPGTRLTVT.

The CDR3 nucleotides are TGTGCCAGCAGCCAAGGCGGAGAGAATCAGCCCCAGCATTTT. Encoded protein: CASSQGGENQPQHF. The chain uses TRBV4-2 and TRBJ1-5; no clear D gene. The germline V gene has CDR1 LGHNA and CDR2 YNFKEQ. The CDR3 contains 14 residues. V was cut by 1 base and J by 4 bases, with 8 bases left in between.

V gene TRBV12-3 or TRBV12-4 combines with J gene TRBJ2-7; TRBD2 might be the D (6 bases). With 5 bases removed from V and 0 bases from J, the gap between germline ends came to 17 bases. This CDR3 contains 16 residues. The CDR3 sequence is CASSPRGGTYSYEQYF. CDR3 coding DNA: TGTGCCAGCAGTCCCCGTGGCGGGACCTACTCCTACGAGCAGTACTTC.

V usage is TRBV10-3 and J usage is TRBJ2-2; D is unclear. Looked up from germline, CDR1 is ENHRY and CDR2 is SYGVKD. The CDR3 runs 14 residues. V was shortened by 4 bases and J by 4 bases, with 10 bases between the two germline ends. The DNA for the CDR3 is TGTGCCATCAGTGGAGATAGGGCCACCGGGGAGCTGTTTTTT. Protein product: CAISGDRATGELFF.

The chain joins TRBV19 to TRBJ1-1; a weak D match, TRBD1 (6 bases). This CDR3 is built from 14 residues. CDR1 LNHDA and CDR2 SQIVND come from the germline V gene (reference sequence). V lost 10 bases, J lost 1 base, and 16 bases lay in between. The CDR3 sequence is CAITQGNQNTEAFF. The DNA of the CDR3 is TGTGCCATCACACAGGGAAATCAGAACACTGAAGCTTTCTTT.

The CDR3 nucleotides are TGTGCCAGCAGCGTACCGGGGGGTGGGCTCAATGAGCAGTTCTTC. Translation gives CASSVPGGGLNEQFF. The gene calls are TRBV9 and TRBJ2-1, with TRBD2 matching 7 bases. The germline V gene encodes CDR1 SGDLS and CDR2 YYNGEE. With 1 base clipped from V and 6 bases from J, the junction kept 7 bases outside the gene matches. The CDR3 has 15 amino acids.

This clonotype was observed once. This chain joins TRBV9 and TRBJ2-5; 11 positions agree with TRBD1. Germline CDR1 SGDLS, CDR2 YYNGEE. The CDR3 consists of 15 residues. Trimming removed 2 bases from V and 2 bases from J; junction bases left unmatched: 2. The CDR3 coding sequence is TGTGCCAGCAGCGTGCGGGACAGGGGGCAAGAGACCCAGTACTTC. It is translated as CASSVRDRGQETQYF.

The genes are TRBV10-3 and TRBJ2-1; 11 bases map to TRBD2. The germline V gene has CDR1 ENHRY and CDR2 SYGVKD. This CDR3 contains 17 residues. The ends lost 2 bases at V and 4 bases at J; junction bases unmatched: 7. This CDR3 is CAISEGPSGRHYNEQFF. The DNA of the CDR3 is TGTGCCATCAGTGAGGGGCCTAGCGGGAGGCATTACAATGAGCAGTTCTTC.

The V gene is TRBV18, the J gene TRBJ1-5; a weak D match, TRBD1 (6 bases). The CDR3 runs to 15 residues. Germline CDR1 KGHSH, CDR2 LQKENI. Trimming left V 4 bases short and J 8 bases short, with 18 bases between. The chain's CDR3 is CASSLRQAGGEPQHF. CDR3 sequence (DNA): TGTGCCAGCTCACTCCGACAGGCTGGGGGCGAGCCCCAGCATTTT.

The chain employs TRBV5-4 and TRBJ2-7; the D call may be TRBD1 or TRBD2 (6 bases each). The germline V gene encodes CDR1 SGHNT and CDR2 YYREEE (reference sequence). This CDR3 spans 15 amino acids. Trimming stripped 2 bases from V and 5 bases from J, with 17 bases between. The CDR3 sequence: CASSLGGIRINEQYF. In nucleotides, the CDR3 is TGTGCCAGCAGCTTAGGGGGGATCAGGATCAACGAGCAGTACTTC.

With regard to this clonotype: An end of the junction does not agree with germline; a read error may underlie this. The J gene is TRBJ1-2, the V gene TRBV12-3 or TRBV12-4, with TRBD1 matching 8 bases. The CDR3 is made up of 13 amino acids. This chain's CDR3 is CASKTTGTGGYTF. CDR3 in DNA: TGTGCCAGCAAGACGACTGGGACAGGTGGCTACACCTTT.

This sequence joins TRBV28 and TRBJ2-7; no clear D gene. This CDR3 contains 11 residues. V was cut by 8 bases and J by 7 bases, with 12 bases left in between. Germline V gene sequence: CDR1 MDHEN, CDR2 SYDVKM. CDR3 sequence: CASGPVWEQYV. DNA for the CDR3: TGTGCCAGCGGCCCTGTGTGGGAGCAGTACGTC.

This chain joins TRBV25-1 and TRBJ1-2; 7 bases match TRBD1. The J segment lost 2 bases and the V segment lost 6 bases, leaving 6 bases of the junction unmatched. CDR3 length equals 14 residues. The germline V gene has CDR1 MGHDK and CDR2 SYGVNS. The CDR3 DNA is TGTGCCAGCAGAATGGGGACAGCAAACTATGGCTACACCTTC. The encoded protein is CASRMGTANYGYTF.

The CDR3 DNA follows: TGTGCCAGCAGCGAATACTACGATGCCCAGTTCTTC. This translates into CASSEYYDAQFF. The rearrangement links TRBV9 to TRBJ2-1; D remains ambiguous. CDR3 length equals 12 residues. Germline values: CDR1 SGDLS, CDR2 YYNGEE. Trimming took off 3 bases at V and 13 bases at J, with 14 bases between the two ends.

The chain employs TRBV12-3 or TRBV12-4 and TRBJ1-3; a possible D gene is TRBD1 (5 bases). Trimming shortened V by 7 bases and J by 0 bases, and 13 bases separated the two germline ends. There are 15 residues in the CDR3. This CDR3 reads CASTPGDYSGNTIYF. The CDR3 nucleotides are TGTGCCAGCACCCCGGGGGACTACTCTGGAAACACCATATATTTT.

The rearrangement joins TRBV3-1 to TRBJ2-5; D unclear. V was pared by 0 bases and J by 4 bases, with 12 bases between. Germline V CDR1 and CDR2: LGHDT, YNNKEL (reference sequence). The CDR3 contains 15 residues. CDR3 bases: TGTGCCAGCAGCCAAGAACCCTTTTTAGGAGAGACCCAGTACTTC. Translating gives CASSQEPFLGETQYF.